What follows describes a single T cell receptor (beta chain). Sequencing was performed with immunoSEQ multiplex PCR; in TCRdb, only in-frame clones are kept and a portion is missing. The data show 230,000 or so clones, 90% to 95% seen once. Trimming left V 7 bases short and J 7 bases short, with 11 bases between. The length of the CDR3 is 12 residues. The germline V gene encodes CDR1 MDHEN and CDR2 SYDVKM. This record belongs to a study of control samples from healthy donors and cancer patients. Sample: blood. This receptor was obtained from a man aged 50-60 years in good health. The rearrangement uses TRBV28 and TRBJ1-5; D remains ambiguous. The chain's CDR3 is CASTLSGQPQHF. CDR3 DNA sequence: TGTGCCAGCACCCTGTCTGGGCAGCCCCAGCATTTT.